The sequence of this T cell receptor beta chain was determined in a study of blood T cells in healthy people across ages. Study-level findings and limits: Unsorted PBMCs ruled out conclusive naive versus antigen-experienced comparison. Donors of long life had a larger count of naive CD4+ cells and greater diversity than aged donors.

Every donor provided 8.5 to 10 milliliters of peripheral blood. The count of this clonotype is one. The antigen is unknown. With a J-beta primer mix and a sample-barcoded 5' primer, a second PCR ran 7 to 11 cycles. Each cDNA molecule received a tag from a template-switch adaptor that had 12 random nucleotides. MiXCR, run by TCRdb on the 5' RACE reads, gives a single entry per CDR3 protein. The data contain 1,100,000 or so distinct CDR3 sequences, 35% to 55% of them seen just once; the ten biggest clones take up approximately 17%. Germline CDR1 reads LNHNV; CDR2 reads YYDKDF (reference sequence). The CDR3 runs 14 residues. The ends were cut back, 0 bases at V and 0 bases at J, with 3 bases in the middle.

The sequencing sample was made of blood. The clonotype comes from a woman aged 60 to 75 in good health. The genes are TRBV15 and TRBJ1-3; D remains unclear. The CDR3 loop is CATSRDLSGNTIYF. The CDR3 DNA sequence: TGTGCCACCAGCAGAGACCTCTCTGGAAACACCATATATTTT. Together with reference TRBV15 and TRBJ1-3, the CDR3 gives the full variable domain: DAMVIQNPRYQVTQFGKPVTLSCSQTLNHNVMYWYQQKSSQAPKLLFHYYDKDFNNEADTPDNFQSRRPNTSFCFLDIRSPGLGDTAMYLCATSRDLSGNTIYFGEGSWLTVV.